The T cell receptor (beta chain) under discussion was sequenced for a study of blood T cell repertoires in COVID-19. Study summary: Samples representing acute and convalescent COVID-19 were sourced from the United States, Italy and Spain. Nucleic acid was either cDNA or gDNA, and it came from T cells, B-cell-depleted T cells, or PBMCs.

A note on this clone: At one end, the junction sequence differs from germline, possibly due to a read error.

In the authors' workflow: Quantification of nucleated cells was approximated via reference gene primer amplification. Produced via immunoSEQ multiplex PCR; TCRdb's table is partial and in-frame only. Clone size and V and J calls were adopted from that table, with D and trimming inferred from the DNA. The sample comprises around 270,000 clones, around nine tenths of which are singletons, and about 9.8% rests with the top ten. This clonotype was obtained from a man aged 35-49 years who had recovered from COVID-19. The sample comprised peripheral blood.

As DNA, the CDR3 is TGTGCCAGCAGCTTAGGTCCACTAGCGGGGAGTTTT. It yields the protein CASSLGPLAGSF. The chain carries TRBV7-2 and TRBJ2-3; 10 bases map to TRBD2. The CDR3 is made up of 12 amino acids. Germline V CDR1 and CDR2: SGHTA, FQGNSA.